This TCR beta chain was recovered during a study of regulatory T cells in long-lasting Graves disease. Indicated time point: persistent/refractory GD, antithyroid drugs over 5 years with positive TRAb. TCR sequences were obtained from RNA taken from PBMCs. An endocrinology department in Xi'an, China, supplied the patients. At least ten counts were recorded for this clonotype. No antigen is known for it. In building TCR beta libraries, iRepertoire HTBI primers were used together with Arm-PCR of CDR3 regions. Each CDR3 protein gets one entry after TCRdb re-called the multiplex PCR reads with MiXCR. Of roughly 400,000 distinct CDR3 sequences listed, less than 25% are singletons. Findings of the study overall: Newly diagnosed Graves' patients had higher TCR diversity than persistent ones.

The germline V gene encodes CDR1 LNHDA and CDR2 SQIVND (reference sequence). V was trimmed by 6 bases and J by 4 bases, leaving 7 bases between them. CDR3 size: 11 residues. This material consisted of peripheral blood mononuclear cells (PBMCs), taken when the disease was refractory, from a patient treated with antithyroid drugs. V is TRBV19 and J is TRBJ2-7; D not resolved. This TCR was recovered from a female donor with Graves disease. The CDR3 reads CASRSGYEQYF. In DNA, the CDR3 is TGTGCCAGTAGAAGTGGTTACGAGCAGTACTTC.